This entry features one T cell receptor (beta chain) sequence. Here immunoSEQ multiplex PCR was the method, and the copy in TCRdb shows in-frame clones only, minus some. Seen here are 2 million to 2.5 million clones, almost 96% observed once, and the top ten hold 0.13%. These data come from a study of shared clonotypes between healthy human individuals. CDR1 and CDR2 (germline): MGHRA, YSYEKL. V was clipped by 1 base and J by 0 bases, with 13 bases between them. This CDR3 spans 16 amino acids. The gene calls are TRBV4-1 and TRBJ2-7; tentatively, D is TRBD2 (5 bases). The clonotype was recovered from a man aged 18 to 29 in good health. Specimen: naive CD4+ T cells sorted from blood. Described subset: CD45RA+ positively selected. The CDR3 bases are TGCGCCAGCAGCCAAGGAACGGGGTCTAGCTCCTACGAGCAGTACTTC. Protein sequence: CASSQGTGSSSYEQYF.